This is a list of T cell receptor beta chains from one sample in a study of blood T cell repertoires in COVID-19. Clones were read by immunoSEQ multiplex PCR, and TCRdb kept only the in-frame ones, dropping some. The profile shows fewer than 200,000 clones, 60% to 80% of them singletons. The sequenced sample consisted of peripheral blood. These receptors were taken from a woman between 70 and 85 years old with acute or convalescent COVID-19. CDR3s leave out the opening cysteine and the closing phenylalanine or tryptophan.

j_gene: TRBJ1-1; v_gene: TRBV5-1; CDR3aa: ASSLDLAGGGLVTEAF
j_gene: TRBJ2-5; v_gene: TRBV19; CDR3aa: ASRTSGIETQY
j_gene: TRBJ2-2; v_gene: TRBV29-1; CDR3aa: SVTGHKNTGELF
j_gene: TRBJ2-2; v_gene: TRBV15; CDR3aa: ATSRDTVYTGELF
j_gene: TRBJ2-7; v_gene: TRBV14; CDR3aa: ASSHDTGVSSYEQY
j_gene: TRBJ2-1; v_gene: TRBV10-2; CDR3aa: ASSEPGPWTRQF
j_gene: TRBJ2-1; v_gene: TRBV7-3; CDR3aa: ASSPSGRNEQF
j_gene: TRBJ2-1; v_gene: TRBV2; CDR3aa: ASSPDSNEQF
j_gene: TRBJ2-3; v_gene: TRBV19; CDR3aa: ASSLLARERSTQY
j_gene: TRBJ2-2; v_gene: TRBV6-5; CDR3aa: ASSSLRGSNTGELF
j_gene: TRBJ1-2; v_gene: TRBV19; CDR3aa: ASSIAQAVYGYT
j_gene: TRBJ1-5; v_gene: TRBV9; CDR3aa: ASSVGGYNQPQH
j_gene: TRBJ2-1; v_gene: TRBV5-1; CDR3aa: ASSPTGGRPVYNEQF
j_gene: TRBJ2-5; v_gene: TRBV5-6; CDR3aa: ASSFGTSETQY
j_gene: TRBJ2-3; v_gene: TRBV6-5; CDR3aa: ASKRSGARTDTQY
j_gene: TRBJ2-7; v_gene: TRBV7-2; CDR3aa: ASRRAGLSYEQY
j_gene: TRBJ2-1; v_gene: TRBV24-1; CDR3aa: ATSQGMTNEQF
j_gene: TRBJ1-2; v_gene: TRBV6-5; CDR3aa: ASRGTGDYGYT
j_gene: TRBJ2-1; v_gene: TRBV3-1/TRBV3-2; CDR3aa: ASRLAGGNNEQF
j_gene: TRBJ2-2; v_gene: TRBV19; CDR3aa: ATTDRGKYTGELF
j_gene: TRBJ2-2; v_gene: TRBV24-1; CDR3aa: ATSDPGTGRSGELF
j_gene: TRBJ2-4; v_gene: TRBV6-2/TRBV6-3; CDR3aa: ASSQPGLAGSKNIQY
j_gene: TRBJ2-5; v_gene: TRBV15; CDR3aa: ATSREISGETQY
j_gene: TRBJ1-1; v_gene: TRBV19; CDR3aa: ASSIRGGDTEAF
j_gene: TRBJ2-1; v_gene: TRBV6-5; CDR3aa: ASSPGTATYNEQF
j_gene: TRBJ2-3; v_gene: TRBV6-1; CDR3aa: ASSDPRASGLSTDTQY
j_gene: TRBJ2-1; v_gene: TRBV24-1; CDR3aa: ATSKGLASYEQF
j_gene: TRBJ1-5; v_gene: TRBV11-2; CDR3aa: ASSLGGPNQPQH
j_gene: TRBJ1-3; v_gene: TRBV6-5; CDR3aa: ASSRDSSGNTIY
j_gene: TRBJ2-1; v_gene: TRBV29-1; CDR3aa: SASGSNDNEQF
j_gene: TRBJ2-7; v_gene: TRBV6-5; CDR3aa: ASSYGQGKYYEQY
j_gene: TRBJ2-1; v_gene: TRBV15; CDR3aa: ATSRGTSGRQF